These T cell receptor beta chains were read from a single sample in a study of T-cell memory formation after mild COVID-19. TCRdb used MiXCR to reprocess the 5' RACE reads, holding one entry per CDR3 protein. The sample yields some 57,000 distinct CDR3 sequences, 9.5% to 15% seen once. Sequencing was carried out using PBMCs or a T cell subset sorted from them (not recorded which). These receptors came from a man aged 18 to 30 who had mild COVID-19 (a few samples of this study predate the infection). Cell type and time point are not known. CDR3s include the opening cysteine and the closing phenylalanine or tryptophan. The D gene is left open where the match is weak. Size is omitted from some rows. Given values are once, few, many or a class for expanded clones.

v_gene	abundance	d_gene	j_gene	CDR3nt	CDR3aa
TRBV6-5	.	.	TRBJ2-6	TGTGCCAGCAGTTACGACAGCTCTGGGGCCAACGTCCTGACTTTC	CASSYDSSGANVLTF
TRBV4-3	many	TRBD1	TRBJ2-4	TGCGCCAGCAGCCAAGAGGCTCGGACAGGGGTTCAGTACTTC	CASSQEARTGVQYF
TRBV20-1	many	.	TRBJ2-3	TGCAGTGCTAGAGAATGGGCTACAGATACGCAGTATTTT	CSAREWATDTQYF
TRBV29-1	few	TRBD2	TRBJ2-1	TGCAGCACCAGATTTAGCGGGGGCCCCTACAATGAGCAGTTCTTC	CSTRFSGGPYNEQFF
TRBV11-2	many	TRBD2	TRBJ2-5	TGTGCCAGCAGCATGGCGGGGGGGTACCAAGAGACCCAGTACTTC	CASSMAGGYQETQYF
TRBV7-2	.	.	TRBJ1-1	TGTGCCAGCAGCTTTCACAGGGATACTGAAGCTTTCTTT	CASSFHRDTEAFF
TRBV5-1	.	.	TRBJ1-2	TGCGCCAGCAGCAGAGACCACGTGACTCACTATGGCTACACCTTC	CASSRDHVTHYGYTF
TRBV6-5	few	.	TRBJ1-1	TGTGCCAGCAGTCGAGGGTTTGAAGCTTTCTTT	CASSRGFEAFF
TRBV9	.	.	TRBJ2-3	TGTGCCAGCAGCGGACCCCGGGACGTAGGCACAGATACGCAGTATTTT	CASSGPRDVGTDTQYF
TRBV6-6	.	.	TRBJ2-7	TGTGCCAGCAGTTACTCAAGGGAGCAGTACTTC	CASSYSREQYF